This TCR beta chain originates from a study of blood T cell repertoires in COVID-19. The assay was immunoSEQ multiplex PCR, and TCRdb's table has in-frame clones only and misses some. Of 350,000 to 500,000 clones listed, 85% to 90% are singletons. Germline-derived CDR1 and CDR2 are SGHRS and YFSETQ. The V and J ends lost 0 bases and 4 bases respectively, with 8 bases between them. The CDR3 runs to 14 residues. The sequence was obtained from a man younger than 35 with COVID-19, enrolled during active disease. This sequence joins TRBV5-1 and TRBJ2-1, with a possible D match to TRBD1 (5 bases). Sequencing used peripheral blood. DNA of the CDR3: TGCGCCAGCAGCTTGGGACAGCTTTACAATGAGCAGTTCTTC. It codes for CASSLGQLYNEQFF.